Listed below are T cell receptor beta chains from one sample, sequenced in a study of radiotherapy plus CTLA-4 blockade in lung cancer. The table came from immunoSEQ multiplex PCR; TCRdb's copy has only in-frame clones and leaves some out. The sample yields tens of thousands of clones, over 70% seen once. Sequenced here: peripheral blood, sampled from a patient treated with radiotherapy plus ipilimumab. These receptors were taken from a human donor with non-small cell lung cancer who had a partial response to radiotherapy plus ipilimumab. Some clones in this sample may be carry-over from other donors' samples. CDR3s include the opening cysteine and the closing phenylalanine or tryptophan. A D gene is named only where the DNA matches it firmly. The size entry is marked missing in some rows and otherwise reads once, few, many or a size class.

CDR3 protein	CDR3 DNA	D gene	clone size	V gene	J gene
CASSLRVGGSETQYF	TGCGCCAGCAGCTTGCGGGTGGGAGGAAGTGAGACCCAGTACTTC	-	-	TRBV5-1	TRBJ2-5
CASKVGLAGAGIIQYF	TGTGCCAGCAAGGTGGGACTAGCGGGGGCCGGGATAATCCAGTACTTC	TRBD2	-	TRBV2	TRBJ2-5
CASSPLWGRFEQYF	TGTGCCAGCAGTCCACTGTGGGGGCGCTTCGAGCAGTACTTC	-	-	TRBV27	TRBJ2-7
CASSTAVASETQYF	TGTGCCAGCTCGACCGCGGTCGCATCGGAGACCCAGTACTTC	-	-	TRBV18	TRBJ2-5
CASSSPHGTSGNSYEQYF	TGTGCCAGCAGTTCGCCGCATGGAACTAGCGGGAACTCCTACGAGCAGTACTTC	TRBD2	-	TRBV28	TRBJ2-7
CASSVLPGGVTDTQYF	TGTGCCAGCAGCGTACTTCCGGGAGGGGTCACAGATACGCAGTATTTT	TRBD2	-	TRBV9	TRBJ2-3
CASSQFLNTEAFF	TGTGCCAGCAGCCAGTTTCTCAACACTGAAGCTTTCTTT	-	-	TRBV2	TRBJ1-1
CASSFSGYEQYF	TGTGCCAGCAGCTTCTCAGGCTACGAGCAGTACTTC	-	-	TRBV7-2	TRBJ2-7
CASSEGGPEAFF	TGTGCCAGCAGCGAGGGAGGGCCTGAAGCTTTCTTT	-	-	TRBV7-9	TRBJ1-1
CASSGAGDTGETQYF	TGTGCCAGCTCCGGAGCGGGAGACACAGGGGAGACCCAGTACTTC	TRBD2	-	TRBV18	TRBJ2-5
CASSSLSYEQYF	TGTGCCAGCAGTTCTCTTAGCTACGAGCAGTACTTC	-	-	TRBV6-5	TRBJ2-7
CASSDRQGTDEKLFF	TGCGCCAGCAGTGATCGACAGGGAACAGATGAAAAACTGTTTTTT	TRBD1	-	TRBV10-2	TRBJ1-4
CSAHRGNTEAFF	TGCAGCGCACACAGGGGGAACACTGAAGCTTTCTTT	TRBD1	once	TRBV29-1	TRBJ1-1
CASSPPSGYEQYF	TGTGCCAGCTCACCACCTAGCGGCTACGAGCAGTACTTC	-	-	TRBV18	TRBJ2-7
CATSLQRTGGYEQYF	TGTGCCACCAGCTTACAACGGACAGGGGGCTACGAGCAGTACTTC	TRBD1	-	TRBV15	TRBJ2-7
CASSLWTGDVTSSYNEQFF	TGTGCCAGCAGCCTATGGACAGGGGACGTTACCAGCTCCTACAATGAGCAGTTCTTC	TRBD1	-	TRBV7-6	TRBJ2-1
CASSLAGADTQYF	TGTGCCAGCAGCTTGGCAGGTGCAGATACGCAGTATTTT	-	-	TRBV5-4	TRBJ2-3
CASSLDPREGGEQYF	TGTGCCAGCAGCTTAGATCCTCGGGAGGGGGGCGAGCAGTACTTC	TRBD2	-	TRBV7-2	TRBJ2-7
CASIRGGNYNEQFF	TGTGCCAGCATTAGGGGCGGAAACTACAATGAGCAGTTCTTC	-	-	TRBV6-1	TRBJ2-1
CASSETSGGRETQYF	TGTGCCAGCAGTGAGACTAGCGGGGGGCGAGAGACCCAGTACTTC	TRBD2	-	TRBV25-1	TRBJ2-5
CASSVRRGFDTDTQYF	TGCGCCAGCAGCGTACGTAGAGGGTTTGACACAGATACGCAGTATTTT	-	-	TRBV5-1	TRBJ2-3
CASSRDRGEKLFF	TGTGCCAGCAGCCGCGACAGGGGCGAAAAACTGTTTTTT	TRBD1	-	TRBV7-2	TRBJ1-4
CASGSGHQNTEAFF	TGTGCCAGCGGATCGGGACACCAGAACACTGAAGCTTTCTTT	-	-	TRBV11-3	TRBJ1-1
CASSVGEGDGYTF	TGTGCCAGCAGTGTTGGGGAGGGCGATGGCTACACCTTC	-	-	TRBV2	TRBJ1-2
CASSSNRDETQYF	TGTGCCAGTAGTTCGAACAGGGACGAGACCCAGTACTTC	-	-	TRBV19	TRBJ2-5